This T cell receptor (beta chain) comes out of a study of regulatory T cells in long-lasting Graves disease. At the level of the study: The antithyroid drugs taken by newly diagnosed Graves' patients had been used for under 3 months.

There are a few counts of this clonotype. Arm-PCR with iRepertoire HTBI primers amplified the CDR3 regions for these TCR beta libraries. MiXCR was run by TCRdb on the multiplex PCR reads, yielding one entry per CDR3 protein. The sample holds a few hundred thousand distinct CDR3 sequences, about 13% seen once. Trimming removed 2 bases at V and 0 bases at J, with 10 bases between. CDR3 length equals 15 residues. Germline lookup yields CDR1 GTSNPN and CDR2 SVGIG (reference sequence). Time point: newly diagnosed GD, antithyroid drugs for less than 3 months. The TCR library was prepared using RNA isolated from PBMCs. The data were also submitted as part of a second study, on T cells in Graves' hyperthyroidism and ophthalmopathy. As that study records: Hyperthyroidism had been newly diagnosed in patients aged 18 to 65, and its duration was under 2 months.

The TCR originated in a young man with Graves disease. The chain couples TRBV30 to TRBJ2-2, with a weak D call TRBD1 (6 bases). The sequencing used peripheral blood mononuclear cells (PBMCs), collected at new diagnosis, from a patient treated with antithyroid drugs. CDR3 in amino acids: CAWSIGQPNTGELFF. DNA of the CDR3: TGTGCCTGGAGTATCGGACAGCCGAACACCGGGGAGCTGTTTTTT.